Listed here are 21 T cell receptor beta chains from one sample, sequenced in a study of CD8+ T cells in alopecia areata. RNA, once extracted, was reverse transcribed into cDNA for use as the sequencing template. Data came from immunoSEQ multiplex PCR; TCRdb stores just in-frame clones and leaves some out. The profile shows about 200,000 clones, approximately 60% of them singletons. Sample: CD8+ T cells sorted from blood. These receptor sequences come from a human donor in good health.

This chain connects TRBV5-1 to TRBJ2-3; TRBD1 might be the D (6 bases). CDR1 and CDR2 from the germline V gene are SGHRS and YFSETQ. Trimming took 2 bases from V and 12 from J, leaving 19 bases between them. The CDR3 has 14 amino acids. This CDR3 reads CASSFLTGLPNQYF. The CDR3 DNA sequence: TGCGCCAGCAGCTTTCTGACAGGCCTCCCAAATCAGTATTTT.

V is TRBV28 and J is TRBJ1-2, with TRBD1 identical over 9 bases. Germline V gives CDR1 MDHEN, CDR2 SYDVKM. J lost 0 bases, V lost 6 bases, and 5 bases had no gene match. This CDR3 has 15 amino acids. In nucleotides, the CDR3 is TGTGCCAGCAGCACGGACAGGGGTGCTAACTATGGCTACACCTTC. Protein: CASSTDRGANYGYTF.

The chain links TRBV7-9 to TRBJ2-5, with a weak D call TRBD1 (5 bases). CDR3 length equals 15 residues. V shed 4 bases and J shed 1 base, with 13 bases lying between them. The V gene's germline CDR1 is SEHNR and CDR2 FQNEAQ (reference sequence). CDR3 sequence reads: CASSSLGAGQETQYF. DNA of the CDR3: TGTGCCAGCAGCTCCCTAGGGGCAGGCCAAGAGACCCAGTACTTC.

This clone was counted a few times. This chain connects TRBV11-2 to TRBJ1-5; D gene ambiguous. V was clipped by 3 bases and J by 3 bases, with 9 bases between them. This CDR3 has 14 amino acids. Germline V CDR1 and CDR2: SGHAT, FQNNGV. DNA of the CDR3: TGTGCCAGCAGCTTGACGGGTTACAATCAGCCCCAGCATTTT. Translated: CASSLTGYNQPQHF.

The CDR3 DNA reads TGTGCCAGCAGCTTAGCGTGGGATAACTATGGCTACACCTTC. Residues: CASSLAWDNYGYTF. V usage is TRBV7-9 and J usage is TRBJ1-2, with no clear D. Germline loops: CDR1 SEHNR, CDR2 FQNEAQ (reference sequence). The CDR3 spans 14 residues. V was pared by 0 bases and J by 1 base, with 6 bases between.

The chain joins TRBV29-1 to TRBJ1-1; TRBD1 agrees at 8 bases. With V trimmed by 4 bases and J by 6 bases, 13 bases remained unmatched. Germline CDR1 SQVTM, CDR2 ANQGSEA. CDR3 length: 15 amino acids. DNA of the CDR3: TGCAGCGTTGCTTCACAGGGGGTTACATGGGCTGAAGCTTTCTTT. Its translation is CSVASQGVTWAEAFF.

The DNA of the CDR3 is TGCAGCGTTGAAATAGGGGGCGCAGGCACTGAAGCTTTCTTT. Amino acid sequence: CSVEIGGAGTEAFF. This chain links TRBV29-1 with TRBJ1-1, with 7 bases matching TRBD1. CDR3 size: 14 residues. J lost 4 bases, V lost 2 bases, and 7 bases had no gene match. From germline, CDR1 is SQVTM and CDR2 ANQGSEA.

This chain links TRBV15 with TRBJ2-7; a possible D gene is TRBD2 (6 bases). From germline, CDR1 is LNHNV and CDR2 YYDKDF (reference sequence). V lost 0 bases, J lost 6 bases, and 6 bases lay in between. This CDR3 has 12 residues. Written as DNA, the CDR3 is TGTGCCACCAGCAGAGACGGGAGCGAGCAGTACTTC. Protein sequence: CATSRDGSEQYF.

The V call is TRBV13, the J call TRBJ2-1; 8 bases map to TRBD2. The CDR3 spans 14 residues. Germline CDR1 and CDR2: PRHDT and FYEKMQ (reference sequence). Unmatched junction bases numbered 0, after V lost 3 bases and J lost 2 bases. The CDR3 is CASSFSGAYNEQFF. The CDR3 DNA follows: TGTGCCAGCAGCTTTAGCGGGGCCTACAATGAGCAGTTCTTC. Looking up the rest from reference TRBV13 and TRBJ2-1 gives the full variable domain: AAGVIQSPRHLIKEKRETATLKCYPIPRHDTVYWYQQGPGQDPQFLISFYEKMQSDKGSIPDRFSAQQFSDYHSELNMSSLELGDSALYFCASSFSGAYNEQFFGPGTRLTVL.

The table lists this clone with a few counts. The chain combines TRBV27 with TRBJ2-2, with 7 bases aligning to TRBD1. The CDR3 has 14 amino acids. Germline CDR1 is MNHEY and CDR2 is SMNVEV (reference sequence). Trimming at V came to 5 bases and at J to 3 bases, leaving 3 bases not matched to a gene. The CDR3 protein is CASSDGTDTGELFF. CDR3 sequence (DNA): TGTGCCAGCAGTGATGGGACAGACACCGGGGAGCTGTTTTTT.

For this clone: Other DNA sequences in this sample translate to the same CDR3. This chain uses TRBV19 with TRBJ2-7; TRBD1 might be the D (5 bases). V was shortened by 3 bases and J by 3 bases, with 6 bases between the two germline ends. Germline CDR1 LNHDA, CDR2 SQIVND (reference sequence). The CDR3 is 12 residues long. Here the CDR3 reads CASSIQGYEQYF. The CDR3 DNA is TGTGCCAGTAGTATCCAGGGCTACGAGCAGTACTTC.

The chain employs TRBV29-1 and TRBJ1-1, with D possibly being TRBD1 (5 bases). V dropped 8 bases and J dropped 1 base, with 14 bases sitting between them. Germline V gives CDR1 SQVTM, CDR2 ANQGSEA. This CDR3 is 13 amino acids long. The CDR3 bases are TGCAGCATCCCGGGACCCTGGAACACTGAAGCTTTCTTT. The encoded protein is CSIPGPWNTEAFF.

V and J are TRBV5-6 and TRBJ1-2; no definite D call. Germline assignment: CDR1 SGHDT and CDR2 YYEEEE. Between the trimmed V and J ends, which lost 5 bases and 2 bases, there was a span of 10 bases. The CDR3 extends over 13 amino acids. CDR3 sequence: CASRGPRNYGYTF. The CDR3 DNA is TGTGCCAGCAGAGGCCCGAGAAACTATGGCTACACCTTC.

To note about this clone: The same CDR3 also results from other DNA sequences found in this sample. The rearrangement links TRBV29-1 to TRBJ2-2; tentatively, D is TRBD1 (6 bases). V shed 3 bases and J shed 1 base, with 6 bases lying between them. The CDR3 length is 13 residues. The germline gives CDR1 SQVTM, CDR2 ANQGSEA. In DNA form, the CDR3 reads TGCAGCGTTGAGGGACAGAACACCGGGGAGCTGTTTTTT. Its translation: CSVEGQNTGELFF.

V usage is TRBV27 and J usage is TRBJ2-1; D is unresolved. Trimming removed 0 bases from V and 3 bases from J, with 9 bases in between. Germline V gene sequence: CDR1 MNHEY, CDR2 SMNVEV (reference sequence). The CDR3 extends over 15 amino acids. CDR3: CASSLSQPFYNEQFF. For the CDR3, the DNA is TGTGCCAGCAGTTTATCACAGCCGTTCTACAATGAGCAGTTCTTC.

The J gene is TRBJ1-3, the V gene TRBV7-9; 7 bases align to TRBD1. The CDR3 loop spans 14 amino acids. The germline V gene encodes CDR1 SEHNR and CDR2 FQNEAQ (reference sequence). The ends lost 2 bases at V and 4 bases at J; junction bases unmatched: 2. The CDR3 DNA is TGTGCCAGCAGCTTACCAGGGGGAGGAAACACCATATATTTT. Protein: CASSLPGGGNTIYF.

This clone was counted between two and nine times. The rearrangement joins TRBV23-1 to TRBJ2-1, with 7 positions matching TRBD2. Being an ORF, TRBV23-1 has a function that is uncertain. With V trimmed by 4 bases and J by 4 bases, 7 bases remained unmatched. CDR3 length equals 15 residues. The CDR3 sequence: CASSPCGGDYNEQFF. The CDR3 nucleotides read TGCGCCAGCAGTCCGTGCGGGGGAGATTACAATGAGCAGTTCTTC.

This clone has more than one count but fewer than ten. V usage is TRBV11-1 and J usage is TRBJ2-1; a possible D gene is TRBD2 (6 bases). The CDR3 has 14 residues. The V gene's germline CDR1 is SGHAT and CDR2 FQDESV (reference sequence). The V end was cut by 5 bases, the J end by 4 bases, with 12 bases between. CDR3 DNA: TGTGCCAGCAGCCCCACACGGGGGTACAATGAGCAGTTCTTC. It yields the protein CASSPTRGYNEQFF.

This rearrangement joins TRBV29-1 to TRBJ1-5, with a weak D call TRBD1 (5 bases). CDR3 length equals 13 residues. Germline values: CDR1 SQVTM, CDR2 ANQGSEA. The V gene lost 7 bases and the J gene lost 5 bases, with 15 bases spanning the gap. CDR3 DNA: TGCAGCGCTGGGCTGGGGGAAGATCAGCCCCAGCATTTT. Protein: CSAGLGEDQPQHF.

This clone appeared a few times. The chain employs TRBV19 and TRBJ1-2; D gene ambiguous. The CDR3 covers 16 residues. V lost 0 bases and J lost 4, with 15 bases in between. CDR1 LNHDA and CDR2 SQIVND come from the germline V gene (reference sequence). The CDR3 nucleotides are TGTGCCAGTAGTATAGATCCCCGGACGGAAATCTATGGCTACACCTTC. Amino acids: CASSIDPRTEIYGYTF.

The chain employs TRBV9 and TRBJ2-2; D ambiguous. The CDR3 is 12 amino acids. Per germline, CDR1 SGDLS and CDR2 YYNGEE. V was cut by 4 bases and J by 6 bases, with 7 bases left in between. CDR3 in amino acids: CASSPRPGELFF. The CDR3 bases are TGTGCCAGCAGCCCTCGTCCCGGGGAGCTGTTTTTT.